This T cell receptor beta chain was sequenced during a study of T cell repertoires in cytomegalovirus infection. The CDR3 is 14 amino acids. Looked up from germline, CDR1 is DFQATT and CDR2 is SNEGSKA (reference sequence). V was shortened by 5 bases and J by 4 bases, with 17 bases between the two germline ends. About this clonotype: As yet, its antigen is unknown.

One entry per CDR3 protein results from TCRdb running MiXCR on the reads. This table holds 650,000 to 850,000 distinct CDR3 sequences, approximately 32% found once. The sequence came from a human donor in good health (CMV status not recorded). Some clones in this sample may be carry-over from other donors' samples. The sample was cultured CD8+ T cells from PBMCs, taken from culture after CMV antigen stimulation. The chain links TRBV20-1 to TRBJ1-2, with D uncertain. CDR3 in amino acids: CSALQWVEFYGYTF. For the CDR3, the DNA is TGCAGTGCTTTACAATGGGTGGAATTCTATGGCTACACCTTC.